The source of this T cell receptor (beta chain) is a study of monozygotic twins with inflammatory bowel disease (dated by TCRdb to about 2019). The study in broad terms: The full study comprised around 30 monozygotic twin pairs: nine German pairs (four IBD-concordant, five IBD-discordant) and 19 IBD-discordant Danish pairs. Disease-associated traits were sought mainly through comparisons between IBD patients and their genetically identical healthy co-twins within discordant pairs. Each individual had, on average, about 151 000 unique TCRalpha sequences and 181 000 unique TCRbeta sequences available for analysis.

Sequences SGHTA (CDR1) and FQGNSA (CDR2) are obtained from the germline V gene. From the cysteine up to the phenylalanine, the CDR3 has a length of 14 residues. The DNA sequence is not available. Study-wide conclusions, independent of this receptor: The results gave no support for a single strong signal or clonotype linked to IBD. A decrease in TCRbeta repertoire diversity, as measured by inverse Simpson index, was observed in IBD patients compared with their healthy co-twins. The analysis was unable to tell apart different T cell subtypes. Fewer clonotypes were shared with other individuals by IBD patients than by healthy twins, most markedly in patients showing signs of disease activity. Repertoire similarity did not differ between concordant and discordant twins, possibly due to limited statistical power. Because patients received different immunosuppressive treatments, the repertoires may have picked up extra background noise and variability between individuals.

With regard to this clonotype: The antigen it recognizes is unknown.

From each donor, a roughly 2.5 ml peripheral blood sample was collected into PAXgene tubes and kept at -80 degrees C. Without T cell sorting, total RNA was isolated from whole blood using the PAXgene blood miRNA kit on an automated QIAcube. Peripheral blood from monozygotic twin pairs who were concordant or discordant for inflammatory bowel disease underwent deep TCRalpha and TCRbeta repertoire profiling using unique molecular barcoding. Smoking habits were recorded for all twin pairs, and individuals were classified as current, former or never smokers. The library was made by 5' RACE. The input for every TCR library was 3,500 to 4,500 ng of total RNA. cDNA was synthesized with SMARTScribe reverse transcriptase in eight separate reactions per sample. During cDNA synthesis, template switching was used to introduce unique molecular identifiers that contained a 6-nucleotide sample barcode. TCRalpha and TCRbeta cDNA was amplified by two nested PCRs of around 16 and 10 cycles, with bead purification after each PCR. Before amplification, the cDNA was treated with uracil DNA-glycosylase and purified using the QIAquick PCR purification kit. The second PCR added Illumina TruSeq-compatible adapters along with sample-specific barcodes. Library quality and concentration were assessed using TapeStation and Qubit, and 4.5 to 6.5 ng of each library was pooled. Sequencing of pooled libraries was carried out on an Illumina HiSeq2500 single-index Rapid Run using 2 x 100 bp reads and custom sequencing primers. As for the authors' bioinformatics: MiGEC version 1.2.6 was used for UMI-based consensus assembly to correct PCR and sequencing errors. MiXCR version 2.1.1 was used to carry out V(D)J alignment, clonotype assembly and CDR3 extraction. Normalisation of gene usage, clonotype sharing and MAIT/NKT TCR abundance was achieved by analysing the top 1000, 10 000 and 20 000 clonotypes per sample. After downsampling to 27 000 UMIs, diversity was calculated as the inverse Simpson index using the vegan R package. Paired Mann-Whitney U tests on discordant twin pairs were used, with Benjamini-Hochberg multiple-testing correction. With the reads reprocessed by TCRdb, a single entry stands for each CDR3 protein sequence and no DNA is reported. These V and J calls rely on TCRdb rather than the paper's analysis. The sample's table lists a count of about 380,000 distinct CDR3 sequences. The ten largest clonotypes hold 2% to 3% of the sample.

The TCR originated in a human donor with ulcerative colitis or Crohn's disease, or a healthy co-twin of an affected twin (not recorded which). Recombination linked TRBV7-2 to TRBJ2-5. Sequenced: blood. The CDR3 region: CASREPGYQETQYF.